This T cell receptor (beta chain) was observed in a study of cytomegalovirus exposure and HLA in healthy donors. Both 60 Vbeta primers and 13 Jbeta primers went into the PCR. Some clones are missing from TCRdb's copy, which holds only in-frame ones; the method was immunoSEQ multiplex PCR. The sample shows 150,000 to 180,000 clones, around 80% of them seen only once. The TCR originated in a man younger than 40 in good health and CMV-seropositive. Sequenced sample: PBMCs.

CDR3 in DNA: TGTGCCAGCAGCCAAGAGGTCAGGCTAGCGGGAGTATACGAGCAGTACTTC. Its translation is CASSQEVRLAGVYEQYF. The chain recombines TRBV4-2 with TRBJ2-7; 10 nucleotides agree with TRBD2. The CDR3 covers 17 residues. Per the germline V gene, CDR1 is LGHNA and CDR2 is YNFKEQ. The ends lost 0 bases at V and 4 bases at J; junction bases unmatched: 9.